The following is a T cell receptor (beta chain) sequence with its context. Its matching antigen is unknown. This entry comes from a study of blood T cells in healthy people across ages. Study-wide results and caveats: As age increased, TCR beta diversity per million T cells fell in a roughly linear fashion. Naive T cell percentage showed a strong correlation with the diversity of TCR beta. Total diversity from one million sequenced T cells was likely underestimated.

Sample-barcoded 5' priming and a J-beta primer mix drove a second PCR of 7 to 11 cycles. Each cDNA molecule was tagged by a template-switch adaptor with 12 random nucleotides. One entry per CDR3 protein, called by TCRdb with MiXCR from the 5' RACE reads. The data hold under 2 million distinct CDR3 sequences, with about 31% observed a single time. The length of the CDR3 is 16 residues. The chain joins TRBV21-1 to TRBJ2-1; TRBD2, the table's D call, lacks a check against the DNA. TRBV21-1 is termed a pseudogene. The source of this sequence is a young woman in good health. The sample comprised blood. Written as DNA, the CDR3 is TGTGCCAGCAGCAAAGTCACCCAGCGGTACAACAATGAGCAGTTCTTC. Translation: CASSKVTQRYNNEQFF.